This is a list of T cell receptor beta chains from one sample in a study of OX40 agonist ivuxolimab in advanced cancers. Sequenced by immunoSEQ multiplex PCR; TCRdb stores in-frame clones only, minus some. The sample consists of 70,000 to 80,000 clones, 86% of them appearing once. The sequenced sample was CD4+ or CD8+ T cells sorted from blood, obtained in a trial of the OX40 agonist ivuxolimab. These receptors all come from an adult with an advanced solid tumor such as melanoma, head and neck, liver or kidney cancer. Each CDR3 is given with its conserved first and last residue. The D gene is left open where the match is weak. Size is omitted from some rows. Given values are once, few, many or a class for expanded clones.

d_gene	v_gene	abundance	j_gene	CDR3aa	CDR3nt
-	TRBV12-5	-	TRBJ1-1	CASALSTGIPEAFF	TGTGCTAGTGCCCTATCAACAGGGATCCCTGAAGCTTTCTTT
TRBD1	TRBV5-6	-	TRBJ2-1	CASSLTGVGDEQFF	TGTGCCAGCAGCTTGACAGGGGTCGGAGATGAGCAGTTCTTC
-	TRBV7-8	-	TRBJ2-5	CASSSGARSETQYF	TGTGCCAGCAGCTCGGGGGCCCGGTCCGAGACCCAGTACTTC
-	TRBV28	-	TRBJ1-2	CASSFVSRTFGYTF	TGTGCCAGCAGTTTTGTATCCAGGACTTTCGGCTACACCTTC
-	TRBV19	-	TRBJ1-1	CASSIGLSRGEAFF	TGTGCCAGTAGTATAGGACTTAGCAGGGGTGAAGCTTTCTTT
TRBD1	TRBV19	-	TRBJ1-2	CASSKDRASNYGYTF	TGTGCCAGTAGTAAGGACAGGGCTTCTAACTATGGCTACACCTTC
TRBD1	TRBV29-1	-	TRBJ2-3	CSVGRDRGTDTQYF	TGCAGCGTTGGGCGGGACAGGGGCACAGATACGCAGTATTTT
-	TRBV7-3	-	TRBJ1-6	CASSATGPQGALHF	TGTGCCAGCAGCGCCACAGGGCCACAAGGGGCCCTCCACTTT
-	TRBV6-5	-	TRBJ2-5	CASSPSPSGTQYF	TGTGCCAGCAGCCCTAGCCCCTCGGGGACCCAGTACTTC
-	TRBV6-4	-	TRBJ2-3	CASSKAGTTTDTQYF	TGTGCCAGCAGTAAGGCCGGGACGACCACAGATACGCAGTATTTT
-	TRBV27	-	TRBJ1-1	CASSLLPRANTEAFF	TGTGCCAGCAGTTTACTCCCCAGGGCGAACACTGAAGCTTTCTTT
-	TRBV10-3	-	TRBJ1-3	CAISESRTATTSGNTIYF	TGTGCCATCAGTGAGTCCAGGACAGCCACTACCTCTGGAAACACCATATATTTT
-	TRBV7-9	once	TRBJ1-2	CASSLVMGGPGGYTF	TGTGCCAGCAGCTTAGTCATGGGGGGCCCCGGTGGCTACACCTTC
TRBD1	TRBV5-4	-	TRBJ1-2	CASSSQGTGAGYTF	TGTGCCAGCAGCTCTCAAGGGACAGGGGCTGGCTACACCTTC
TRBD1	TRBV30	-	TRBJ1-1	CACEDRGLQAFF	TGTGCCTGCGAGGACAGGGGGCTCCAGGCTTTCTTT
-	TRBV2	-	TRBJ2-7	CASLLSSNEQYF	TGTGCCAGCCTCCTATCCTCCAACGAGCAGTACTTC
TRBD2	TRBV5-1	-	TRBJ2-5	CASSETSGGETQYF	TGCGCCAGCAGCGAAACTAGCGGGGGGGAGACCCAGTACTTC
TRBD1	TRBV10-3	-	TRBJ1-5	CAISKTGAISNQPQHF	TGTGCCATCAGTAAGACAGGGGCTATAAGCAATCAGCCCCAGCATTTT
TRBD2	TRBV5-1	-	TRBJ2-7	CASSLGLTYEQYF	TGCGCCAGCAGCCTGGGACTAACCTACGAGCAGTACTTC
TRBD1	TRBV28	-	TRBJ1-1	CASSPQQGVTEAFF	TGTGCCAGCAGTCCCCAACAGGGGGTCACTGAAGCTTTCTTT
TRBD2	TRBV11-3	-	TRBJ2-3	CASSSSGRAMDTQYF	TGTGCCAGCAGCTCCAGCGGGAGGGCCATGGATACGCAGTATTTT
TRBD2	TRBV7-3	-	TRBJ2-2	CASSFVAGANTGELFF	TGTGCCAGCAGCTTCGTAGCGGGGGCGAACACCGGGGAGCTGTTTTTT
-	TRBV6-6	-	TRBJ2-7	CASSYSLAMFEQYF	TGTGCCAGCAGTTACTCGCTAGCGATGTTCGAGCAGTACTTC
-	TRBV5-8	-	TRBJ2-1	CATQIGDFSYNEQFF	TGTGCCACGCAAATAGGGGATTTCTCCTACAATGAGCAGTTCTTC
TRBD1	TRBV28	-	TRBJ2-2	CASNPGGVRNTGELFF	TGTGCCAGCAATCCAGGGGGCGTTAGGAACACCGGGGAGCTGTTTTTT
TRBD1	TRBV27	-	TRBJ1-5	CASSSQGGNQPQHF	TGTGCCAGCAGTTCCCAGGGGGGCAATCAGCCCCAGCATTTT
-	TRBV10-3	-	TRBJ1-5	CAISAGRGGSNQPQHF	TGTGCCATCAGTGCCGGTAGAGGTGGGAGCAATCAGCCCCAGCATTTT
-	TRBV7-2	-	TRBJ2-3	CASSFQVRAQYF	TGTGCCAGCAGCTTTCAGGTTCGAGCGCAGTATTTT
TRBD2	TRBV5-1	-	TRBJ2-3	CASRAGTSGSTDTQYF	TGCGCCAGCAGGGCCGGGACTAGCGGGAGCACAGATACGCAGTATTTT
-	TRBV28	-	TRBJ1-5	CASSLIGGGNQPQHF	TGTGCCAGCAGTTTAATAGGGGGAGGCAATCAGCCCCAGCATTTT
-	TRBV5-1	-	TRBJ2-6	CASSLEISGANVLTF	TGCGCCAGCAGCTTGGAGATCTCTGGGGCCAACGTCCTGACTTTC
-	TRBV7-2	-	TRBJ2-5	CASSLDRQETQYF	TGTGCCAGCAGCTTAGACAGGCAAGAGACCCAGTACTTC
TRBD1	TRBV19	-	TRBJ1-2	CASSPYRGGSYGYTF	TGTGCCAGTAGTCCTTACAGGGGAGGCTCCTATGGCTACACCTTC
TRBD1	TRBV5-5	-	TRBJ1-3	CASRPTRGNSGNTIYF	TGTGCCAGCAGGCCGACCAGGGGGAACTCTGGAAACACCATATATTTT
-	TRBV15	-	TRBJ2-2	CATSREARFNTGELFF	TGTGCCACCAGCAGAGAAGCCAGGTTTAACACCGGGGAGCTGTTTTTT
-	TRBV7-3	-	TRBJ2-5	CASSLTSRSGTYF	TGTGCCAGCAGCTTAACTTCCCGCAGCGGGACATACTTC
-	TRBV6-5	-	TRBJ1-2	CASSYSPRIYGYTF	TGTGCCAGCAGTTACTCCCCCCGGATCTATGGCTACACCTTC
-	TRBV6-1	-	TRBJ2-5	CASSEQRETQYF	TGTGCCAGCAGTGAACAGCGAGAGACCCAGTACTTC
-	TRBV6-1	-	TRBJ2-7	CASSEVGLGYEQYF	TGTGCCAGCAGTGAAGTAGGGTTGGGCTACGAGCAGTACTTC
TRBD2	TRBV7-8	once	TRBJ2-7	CASSLTRTSGSPEYF	TGTGCCAGCAGCTTGACGCGGACTAGCGGGAGTCCTGAGTACTTC
-	TRBV27	-	TRBJ1-6	CASSLRQYNSPLHF	TGTGCCAGCAGTTTAAGGCAGTATAATTCACCCCTCCACTTT
-	TRBV4-2	-	TRBJ2-2	CASSLRMGGGELFF	TGTGCCAGCAGCCTTCGGATGGGGGGCGGGGAGCTGTTTTTT
-	TRBV20-1	-	TRBJ2-5	CSASPKETQYF	TGCAGTGCTTCGCCGAAAGAGACCCAGTACTTC
TRBD2	TRBV19	-	TRBJ2-2	CASLRAGGPPGELFF	TGTGCCAGTCTCCGGGCGGGAGGGCCCCCCGGGGAGCTGTTTTTT
TRBD1	TRBV6-4	-	TRBJ1-2	CASSDSQKGQGPYGYTF	TGTGCCAGCAGTGACTCGCAAAAGGGACAGGGACCCTATGGCTACACCTTC
-	TRBV10-1	-	TRBJ1-6	CASSESAPCYNSPLHF	TGCGCCAGCAGTGAGTCTGCTCCATGCTATAATTCACCCCTCCACTTT
TRBD1	TRBV2	once	TRBJ1-2	CAKQGGYGYTF	TGTGCAAAGCAGGGGGGCTATGGCTACACCTTC
TRBD1	TRBV7-6	-	TRBJ1-4	CASSLGPGQGNEKLFF	TGTGCCAGCAGCTTAGGTCCCGGACAGGGGAACGAAAAACTGTTTTTT
-	TRBV7-3	once	TRBJ1-4	CASSFPRACDEKLFF	TGTGCCAGCAGCTTCCCCCGGGCCTGTGATGAAAAACTGTTTTTT
-	TRBV14	-	TRBJ2-4	CASSPLEGGILGNIQYF	TGTGCCAGCAGCCCGCTGGAGGGGGGGATCCTTGGAAACATTCAGTACTTC
-	TRBV28	-	TRBJ2-2	CASSSGQNTGELFF	TGTGCCAGCAGTTCAGGGCAAAACACCGGGGAGCTGTTTTTT
TRBD1	TRBV15	-	TRBJ2-2	CATSRGMGQGEAGELFF	TGTGCCACCAGCAGAGGGATGGGACAGGGGGAGGCCGGGGAGCTGTTTTTT
-	TRBV5-4	-	TRBJ2-7	CASSLDRETSSYEQYF	TGTGCCAGCAGCCTGGATCGGGAGACTAGCTCCTACGAGCAGTACTTC
-	TRBV27	-	TRBJ1-3	CASSSTLTGSGNTIYF	TGTGCCAGCAGTTCGACCCTAACAGGATCTGGAAACACCATATATTTT
TRBD1	TRBV20-1	-	TRBJ1-2	CSATRDRVYAF	TGCAGTGCCACCAGGGACAGGGTTTACGCCTTC
TRBD2	TRBV6-6	-	TRBJ2-2	CASSPRTSGKLFF	TGTGCCAGCAGTCCCCGGACTAGCGGCAAACTGTTTTTT
TRBD2	TRBV19	-	TRBJ2-5	CASTVAGGPEETQYF	TGTGCCAGTACCGTAGCGGGAGGGCCGGAGGAGACCCAGTACTTC
-	TRBV5-1	-	TRBJ1-1	CASSLQGTLNTEAFF	TGCGCCAGCAGCTTGCAAGGCACCTTAAACACTGAAGCTTTCTTT
-	TRBV30	-	TRBJ2-5	CAWSGGGAETQYF	TGTGCCTGGAGTGGAGGAGGGGCGGAGACCCAGTACTTC